Reported below is one TCR beta chain. V dropped 3 bases and J dropped 2 bases, with 14 bases sitting between them. Germline values: CDR1 MGHRA, CDR2 YSYEKL. The CDR3 contains 15 residues. 13 Jbeta primers and 60 Vbeta primers were used for the PCR. TCRdb's table, derived via immunoSEQ multiplex PCR, lists solely in-frame clones and lacks some. The table records more than 85,000 clones, around 76% of them present only once. These data are taken from a study of cytomegalovirus exposure and HLA in healthy donors. V is TRBV4-1 and J is TRBJ2-7; D possibly corresponds to TRBD1 (5 bases). This TCR came from a man aged 30 to 45 in good health and CMV-seropositive. Sequenced sample: PBMCs. The CDR3 loop is CASSHPADRTYEQYF. The CDR3 DNA sequence: TGCGCCAGCAGCCACCCGGCTGACAGAACCTACGAGCAGTACTTC.